The 25 T cell receptor beta chains below all came from one sample that was sequenced in a study of blood T cell repertoires in COVID-19. Sequencing used immunoSEQ multiplex PCR; TCRdb keeps in-frame clones, though not all of them. The sample includes tens of thousands of clones, roughly 87% of them seen just once. Sequenced material: peripheral blood. Receptor source: a man older than 75 in a cohort sampled during active COVID-19.

CDR3 amino acids: CASSPRGGNQPQHF. Written as DNA, the CDR3 is TGTGCCAGCAGTCCCCGGGGTGGCAATCAGCCCCAGCATTTT. The chain carries TRBV27 and TRBJ1-5; D gene uncertain. This CDR3 contains 14 residues. Germline CDR1 reads MNHEY; CDR2 reads SMNVEV (reference sequence). V lost 5 bases, J lost 2 bases, and 10 bases lay in between.

This sequence joins TRBV19 and TRBJ1-5, with a tentative D call TRBD1 (6 bases). CDR1 is LNHDA and CDR2 is SQIVND in the germline V gene (reference sequence). The V gene lost 11 bases and the J gene lost 5 bases, with 16 bases spanning the gap. The CDR3 covers 13 residues. As DNA, the CDR3 is TGTGCCGTATCTACAGGGTATTATCAGCCCCAGCATTTT. This translates into CAVSTGYYQPQHF.

CDR3 loop: CASSLRRGTYEQYF. The CDR3 nucleotides are TGTGCCAGCAGCTTGCGGCGGGGTACCTACGAGCAGTACTTC. The V and J genes are TRBV5-8 and TRBJ2-7; TRBD2 is a possible D gene (6 bases). Looked up from germline, CDR1 is SGHTS and CDR2 is YDEGEE. The CDR3 contains 14 residues. V was clipped by 1 base and J by 2 bases, with 10 bases between them.

This clone was observed a handful of times. This sequence joins TRBV5-4 and TRBJ2-7, with TRBD2 matching 10 bases. The germline gives CDR1 SGHNT, CDR2 YYREEE (reference sequence). The CDR3 consists of 15 residues. V lost 4 bases and J lost 2; bases outside the gene matches: 6. The CDR3: CASSLGTSVTYEQYF. The CDR3 nucleotides read TGTGCCAGCAGCCTCGGGACTAGCGTCACCTACGAGCAGTACTTC.

This sequence joins TRBV19 and TRBJ2-6; a weak D match, TRBD1 (5 bases). V was pared by 1 base and J by 1 base, with 11 bases between. The CDR3 is made up of 17 amino acids. The germline V gene encodes CDR1 LNHDA and CDR2 SQIVND (reference sequence). The DNA of the CDR3 is TGTGCCAGTAGTATAGTTCGACAGACATCTGGGGCCAACGTCCTGACTTTC. Amino acids: CASSIVRQTSGANVLTF.

The chain recombines TRBV19 with TRBJ2-3; weak D call: TRBD1 (5 bases). The CDR3 consists of 16 residues. Trimming shortened V by 4 bases and J by 3 bases, and 17 bases separated the two germline ends. Per germline, CDR1 LNHDA and CDR2 SQIVND (reference sequence). CDR3 DNA sequence: TGTGCCAGTAGTACAGGGAAACAAGGTCCAACAGATACGCAGTATTTT. Translation gives CASSTGKQGPTDTQYF.

The chain carries TRBV5-1 and TRBJ2-1, with 11 positions matching TRBD2. The CDR3 is made up of 16 amino acids. The V segment lost 4 bases and the J segment 6 bases; nucleotides outside the gene matches: 9. Per the germline V gene, CDR1 is SGHRS and CDR2 is YFSETQ. The CDR3 is CASSSIAGGPSNEQFF. Here the CDR3 DNA reads TGCGCCAGCAGCAGTATAGCGGGAGGGCCTTCCAATGAGCAGTTCTTC.

The chain recombines TRBV5-1 with TRBJ2-1; 8 bases are a match to TRBD2. Germline V gene sequence: CDR1 SGHRS, CDR2 YFSETQ. The CDR3 length is 15 residues. V gave up 0 bases and J gave up 4 bases; unmatched junction bases: 3. CDR3 sequence (DNA): TGCGCCAGCAGCTTGGATGGGACTAGTTACAATGAGCAGTTCTTC. Its protein product is CASSLDGTSYNEQFF.

The V and J genes are TRBV4-2 and TRBJ2-5; D is perhaps TRBD1 (6 bases). Germline assignment: CDR1 LGHNA and CDR2 YNFKEQ. The CDR3 is 16 residues long. V lost 0 bases and J lost 5, with 16 bases in between. CDR3 nucleotide sequence: TGTGCCAGCAGCCAAGAGAATTATGGGGGCCTGGAGACCCAGTACTTC. Translation gives CASSQENYGGLETQYF.

This clone was seen a handful of times. The CDR3 spells CASSLAVEDYYGYTF. CDR3 nucleotides: TGCGCCAGCAGCTTGGCCGTTGAGGATTACTATGGCTACACCTTC. The J gene is TRBJ1-2, the V gene TRBV5-1; D ambiguous. The germline V and J ends were trimmed by 0 bases and 3 bases, with 12 bases remaining between them. The CDR3 covers 15 residues. The germline CDR1 and CDR2 sequences are SGHRS and YFSETQ. Based on the CDR3 plus reference TRBV5-1 and TRBJ1-2, the full variable domain is KAGVTQTPRYLIKTRGQQVTLSCSPISGHRSVSWYQQTPGQGLQFLFEYFSETQRNKGNFPGRFSGRQFSNSRSEMNVSTLELGDSALYLCASSLAVEDYYGYTFGSGTRLTVV.

The chain carries TRBV15 and TRBJ2-6, with 7 bases aligning to TRBD1. V gave up 3 bases and J gave up 0 bases; unmatched junction bases: 2. Per germline, CDR1 LNHNV and CDR2 YYDKDF (reference sequence). CDR3 length: 16 residues. CDR3 DNA sequence: TGTGCCACCAGCAGGGCAGGGGGCTCTGGGGCCAACGTCCTGACTTTC. Amino acid sequence: CATSRAGGSGANVLTF.

V gene TRBV18 combines with J gene TRBJ2-7; D is perhaps TRBD1 (6 bases). V lost 3 bases and J 5 bases, leaving 11 bases between the germline ends. Germline values: CDR1 KGHSH, CDR2 LQKENI. The CDR3 extends over 13 amino acids. The CDR3 protein is CASSPPTGNEQYF. CDR3 nucleotide sequence: TGTGCCAGCTCACCTCCGACAGGAAACGAGCAGTACTTC.

The gene calls are TRBV10-1 and TRBJ2-7, with a possible D match to TRBD1 (6 bases). V gave up 0 bases and J gave up 6 bases, with 9 bases separating them. The CDR3 sequence is 13 residues long. Germline lookup yields CDR1 WNHNN and CDR2 SYGVQD (reference sequence). The CDR3 is CASSESSRGEQYF. CDR3 bases: TGCGCCAGCAGTGAGTCGTCCAGGGGCGAGCAGTACTTC.

The chain's CDR3 is CTSAPQMNTEAFF. The CDR3 nucleotides are TGCACCTCCGCCCCACAGATGAACACTGAAGCTTTCTTT. The V call is TRBV29-1, the J call TRBJ1-1; D gene uncertain. This CDR3 has 13 residues. Germline CDR1 SQVTM, CDR2 ANQGSEA. The entire variable domain, with the rest obtained from reference TRBV29-1 and TRBJ1-1, is as follows: SAVISQKPSRDICQRGTSLTIQCQVDSQVTMMFWYRQQPGQSLTLIATANQGSEATYESGFVIDKFPISRPNLTFSTLTVSNMSPEDSSIYLCTSAPQMNTEAFFGQGTRLTVV.

The V and J genes are TRBV7-2 and TRBJ2-1; TRBD1 is a possible D gene (5 bases). The CDR3 extends over 12 amino acids. The ends were cut back, 3 bases at V and 10 bases at J, with 10 bases in the middle. CDR1 and CDR2 (germline): SGHTA, FQGNSA. In DNA form, the CDR3 reads TGTGCCAGCAGCTTCGTACGACAGGAGCAGTTCTTC. It codes for CASSFVRQEQFF.

The CDR3 is CASSVAGGTDTQYF. The CDR3 region has the DNA TGTGCCAGCAGTGTAGCGGGAGGCACAGATACGCAGTATTTT. J is TRBJ2-3 and V is TRBV2, with 9 bases matching TRBD2. After removal of 4 bases from V and 1 base from J, the junction contained 0 bases not matched to a gene. Germline V gene lookup returns CDR1 SNHLY and CDR2 FYNNEI. This CDR3 comprises 14 residues. The full variable domain, rest sourced from reference TRBV2 and TRBJ2-3, is EPEVTQTPSHQVTQMGQEVILRCVPISNHLYFYWYRQILGQKVEFLVSFYNNEISEKSEIFDDQFSVERPDGSNFTLKIRSTKLEDSAMYFCASSVAGGTDTQYFGPGTRLTVL.

This clone was seen only once. V usage is TRBV20-1 and J usage is TRBJ2-7, with a weak D call TRBD2 (5 bases). The V end lost 6 bases, the J end lost 6 bases, and 12 bases lay between the germline ends. CDR1 is DFQATT, CDR2 SNEGSKA, per germline (reference sequence). The CDR3 runs to 11 residues. DNA for the CDR3: TGCAGTGCCAGCCGGGGTTCCGAGCAGTACTTC. It is translated as CSASRGSEQYF.

This chain uses TRBV5-1 with TRBJ2-5; tentative D call: TRBD1 (5 bases). Germline CDR1 SGHRS, CDR2 YFSETQ. V lost 1 base and J 5 bases, leaving 9 bases between the germline ends. The CDR3 totals 13 residues. CDR3 nucleotide sequence: TGCGCCAGCAGCTTGTCTAACAGGGAGACCCAGTACTTC. Its translation is CASSLSNRETQYF.

The chain links TRBV4-2 to TRBJ2-5; TRBD2 matches at 9 bases. This CDR3 has 18 amino acids. Germline V gene lookup returns CDR1 LGHNA and CDR2 YNFKEQ. The V segment lost 5 bases and the J segment 5 bases; nucleotides outside the gene matches: 18. The CDR3 loop reads CASSDEGGGGASGETQYF. In DNA, the CDR3 is TGTGCCAGCAGCGATGAAGGCGGCGGGGGGGCCTCAGGGGAGACCCAGTACTTC.

The rearrangement joins TRBV6-2 or TRBV6-3 to TRBJ1-6; D is unresolved. CDR1 is MNHEY and CDR2 is SVGEGT in the germline V gene. This CDR3 comprises 15 residues. V dropped 2 bases and J dropped 7 bases, with 12 bases sitting between them. The chain's CDR3 is CASSYNQLRNSPLHF. The CDR3 nucleotides are TGTGCCAGCAGTTACAATCAACTGAGGAATTCACCCCTCCACTTT.

This chain joins TRBV6-1 and TRBJ2-7; 13 bases fit TRBD2. V dropped 3 bases and J dropped 6; count of bases not matched to a gene: 5. This CDR3 spans 15 amino acids. Germline CDR1 reads MNHNS; CDR2 reads SASEGT. The CDR3 region is CASSDMTSGRLEQYF. CDR3 DNA: TGTGCCAGCAGTGACATGACTAGCGGGAGGCTCGAGCAGTACTTC.

This chain links TRBV11-2 with TRBJ2-2; 7 positions match TRBD1. The CDR3 is 15 residues long. Germline assignment: CDR1 SGHAT and CDR2 FQNNGV. The junction had 9 bases not matched to a gene; V was cut back by 4 bases and J by 7 bases. The CDR3 region is CASSYGVGGGGELFF. Written as DNA, the CDR3 is TGTGCCAGCAGCTACGGGGTAGGGGGCGGCGGGGAGCTGTTTTTT.

The chain combines TRBV5-1 with TRBJ2-5; 12 nucleotides line up with TRBD1. Germline V gene lookup returns CDR1 SGHRS and CDR2 YFSETQ. The CDR3 spans 16 residues. Trimming cost V 4 bases and J 5 bases; bases outside gene matches: 9. In nucleotides, the CDR3 is TGCGCCAGCAGCCCCTCCGGGACAGGGGGCAGGGAGACCCAGTACTTC. This encodes CASSPSGTGGRETQYF.

This chain connects TRBV19 to TRBJ1-4; tentatively, D is TRBD1 (6 bases). CDR1 and CDR2 from the germline V gene are LNHDA and SQIVND (reference sequence). V shed 5 bases and J shed 10 bases, with 17 bases lying between them. The CDR3 runs 14 residues. Here the CDR3 DNA reads TGTGCCAGTAGTCCCTCGCAGGGGCTAGGAAAACTGTTTTTT. It codes for CASSPSQGLGKLFF.

The chain has TRBV9 and TRBJ2-1; 14 bases fit TRBD2. After removal of 0 bases from V and 0 bases from J, the junction contained 8 bases not matched to a gene. Germline V gene data show CDR1 as SGDLS and CDR2 as YYNGEE. This CDR3 has 20 residues. CDR3 protein: CASSVAYRTSGGSSYNEQFF. DNA for the CDR3: TGTGCCAGCAGCGTAGCTTACAGGACTAGCGGGGGGAGCTCCTACAATGAGCAGTTCTTC.